The present entry profiles one T cell receptor (beta chain) with its context. The CDR3 runs to 16 residues. Per the germline V gene, CDR1 is SGHDT and CDR2 is YYEEEE. V was pared by 3 bases and J by 4 bases, with 12 bases of the junction left unmatched. The entry originates in a study of blood T cell repertoires in COVID-19. Study as a whole: From the United States, Italy and Spain came samples of acute and convalescent COVID-19. T cells, B-cell-depleted T cells, or PBMCs supplied cDNA or gDNA.

Libraries were prepared by immunoSEQ multiplex PCR; TCRdb keeps only in-frame clonotypes and omits some of them. This table holds 100,000 to 120,000 clones, nearly 90% found once. The chain recombines TRBV5-6 with TRBJ2-7, with TRBD2 matching over 8 bases. The source of this sequence is a human donor in a cohort sampled during active COVID-19. The sample comprised peripheral blood. This chain's CDR3 is CASSSELAGGFYEQYF. In DNA form, the CDR3 reads TGTGCCAGCAGCTCTGAGCTCGCGGGAGGATTTTACGAGCAGTACTTC.